This T cell receptor (beta chain) was identified during a study of shared clonotypes between healthy human individuals. Study conclusions and caveats: The low donor count limited represented genetic and exposure-history diversity. Sampling covered nothing but blood. Tissue TCR repertoires likely differ from those found in blood.

Authors' analysis steps: Junction-only sequences without quality scores were provided by ImmunoSEQ, so filtering was different. Assay used: immunoSEQ multiplex PCR; TCRdb lists only in-frame clones, some missing. The V and J calls and clone size were taken over from that table, and D and trimming were inferred from the DNA. The table shows 490,000 or so clones, with around 78% occurring only once. Per germline, CDR1 SNHLY and CDR2 FYNNEI. The CDR3 covers 15 residues. V shed 5 bases and J 4 bases; nucleotides not matched to a gene: 7. Note on this clone: Its antigen remains unidentified.

The sample consisted of PBMCs. J is TRBJ2-1 and V is TRBV2, with TRBD1 identical over 8 bases. The TCR sequence derives from a woman aged 40 to 50 in good health. Some clones in this sample may be carry-over from other donors' samples. CDR3 sequence: CASSLGQVEYNEQFF. In nucleotides, the CDR3 is TGTGCCAGCAGTCTGGGACAGGTAGAGTACAATGAGCAGTTCTTC.